The clone carrying this T cell receptor (beta chain) showed up just a few times. This sample was included in a study of blood T cell repertoires in COVID-19. About the research overall: Samples of COVID-19 (acute and convalescent) were obtained from the United States, Italy and Spain. Nucleic acid was either cDNA or gDNA, and it came from T cells, B-cell-depleted T cells, or PBMCs.

The CDR3 has 18 amino acids. Germline V gene sequence: CDR1 LNHDA, CDR2 SQIVND (reference sequence). V shed 0 bases and J 2 bases; nucleotides not matched to a gene: 8. Per the original methods: It was from reference gene primer amplification that nucleated cell counts were estimated. Using immunoSEQ multiplex PCR, the repertoire was profiled, and TCRdb retains in-frame clones only, with some absent. Clonal size and the V and J genes are those of that table, whereas D and trimming came from the DNA. Of 200,000 to 300,000 clones in the sample, about 68% were seen once. The sequenced sample was peripheral blood. This chain links TRBV19 with TRBJ1-5; 9 bases align to TRBD1. The sequence derives from a woman aged 80 or over with acute or convalescent COVID-19. The CDR3 spells CASSIDLTGGAGNQPQHF. CDR3 nucleotides: TGTGCCAGTAGTATAGATCTAACAGGGGGCGCGGGCAATCAGCCCCAGCATTTT.